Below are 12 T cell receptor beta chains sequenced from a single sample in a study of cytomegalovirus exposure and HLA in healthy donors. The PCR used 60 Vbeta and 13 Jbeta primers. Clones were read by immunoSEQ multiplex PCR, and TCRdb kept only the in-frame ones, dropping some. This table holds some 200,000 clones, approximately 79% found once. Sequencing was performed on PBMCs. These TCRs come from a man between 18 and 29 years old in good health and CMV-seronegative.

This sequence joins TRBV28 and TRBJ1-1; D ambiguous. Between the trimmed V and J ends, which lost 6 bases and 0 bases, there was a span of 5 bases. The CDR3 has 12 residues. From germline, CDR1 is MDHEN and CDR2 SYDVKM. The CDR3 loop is CASSLMNTEAFF. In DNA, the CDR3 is TGTGCCAGCAGCCTTATGAACACTGAAGCTTTCTTT.

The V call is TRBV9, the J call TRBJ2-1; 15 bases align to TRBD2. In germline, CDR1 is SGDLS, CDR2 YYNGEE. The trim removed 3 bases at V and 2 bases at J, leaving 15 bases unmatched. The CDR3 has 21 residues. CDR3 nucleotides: TGTGCCAGCAGCGCTAGGGGGACTGGGACTAGCGGGGGGTCCGCCTACAATGAGCAGTTCTTC. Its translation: CASSARGTGTSGGSAYNEQFF.

The CDR3 DNA follows: TGTGCCAGCAGCTTAGGACAGGGGAACACCCAGTACTTC. Protein sequence: CASSLGQGNTQYF. The genes are TRBV11-3 and TRBJ2-5, with TRBD1 identical over 8 bases. Germline CDR1 and CDR2: SGHNT and YENEEA. The CDR3 runs to 13 residues. The junction had 3 bases not matched to a gene; V was cut back by 1 base and J by 8 bases.

CDR3 amino acids: CASSQGSSAEREKLFF. DNA for the CDR3: TGCGCCAGCAGCCAAGGGTCCTCGGCCGAGCGTGAAAAACTGTTTTTT. The rearrangement joins TRBV4-1 to TRBJ1-4; D is undetermined. Trimming stripped 1 base from V and 7 bases from J, with 16 bases between. This CDR3 spans 16 amino acids. Germline CDR1 and CDR2: MGHRA and YSYEKL.

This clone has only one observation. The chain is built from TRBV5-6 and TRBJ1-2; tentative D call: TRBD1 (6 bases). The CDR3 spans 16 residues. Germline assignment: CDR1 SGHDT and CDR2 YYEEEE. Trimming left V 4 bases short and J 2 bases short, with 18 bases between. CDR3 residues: CASSLDEAGANYGYTF. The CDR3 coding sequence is TGTGCCAGCAGCCTTGATGAGGCAGGGGCCAACTATGGCTACACCTTC.

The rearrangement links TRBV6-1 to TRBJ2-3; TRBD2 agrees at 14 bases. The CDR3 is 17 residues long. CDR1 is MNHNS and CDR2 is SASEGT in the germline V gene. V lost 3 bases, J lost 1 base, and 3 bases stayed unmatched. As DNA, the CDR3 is TGTGCCAGCAGTGAGACTAGCGGGAGGGCCCGCACAGATACGCAGTATTTT. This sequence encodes CASSETSGRARTDTQYF.

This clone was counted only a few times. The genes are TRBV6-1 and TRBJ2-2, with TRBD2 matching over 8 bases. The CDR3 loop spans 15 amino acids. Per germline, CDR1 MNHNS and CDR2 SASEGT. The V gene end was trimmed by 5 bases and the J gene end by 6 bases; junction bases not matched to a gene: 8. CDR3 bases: TGTGCCAGCAGTCGCCGCGGCGGGGGGCCCGGGGAGCTGTTTTTT. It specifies CASSRRGGGPGELFF.

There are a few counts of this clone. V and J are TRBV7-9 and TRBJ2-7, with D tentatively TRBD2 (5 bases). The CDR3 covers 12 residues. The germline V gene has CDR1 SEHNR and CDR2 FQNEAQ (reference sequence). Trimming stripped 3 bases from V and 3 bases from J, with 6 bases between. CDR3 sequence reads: CASSFGDYEQYF. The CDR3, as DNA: TGTGCCAGCAGCTTCGGGGACTACGAGCAGTACTTC.

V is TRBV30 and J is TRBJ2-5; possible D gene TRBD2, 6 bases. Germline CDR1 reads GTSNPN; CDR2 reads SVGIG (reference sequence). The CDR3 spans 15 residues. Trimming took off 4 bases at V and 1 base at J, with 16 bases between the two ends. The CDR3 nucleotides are TGTGCCTGGACCAAACTGGCGGGAACCCAAGAGACCCAGTACTTC. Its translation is CAWTKLAGTQETQYF.

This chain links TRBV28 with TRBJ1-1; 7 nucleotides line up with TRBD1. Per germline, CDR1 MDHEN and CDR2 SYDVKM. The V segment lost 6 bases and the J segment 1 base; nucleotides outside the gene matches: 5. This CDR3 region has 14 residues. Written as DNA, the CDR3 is TGTGCCAGCAGGTCCGGGACAGAGAACACTGAAGCTTTCTTT. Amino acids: CASRSGTENTEAFF.

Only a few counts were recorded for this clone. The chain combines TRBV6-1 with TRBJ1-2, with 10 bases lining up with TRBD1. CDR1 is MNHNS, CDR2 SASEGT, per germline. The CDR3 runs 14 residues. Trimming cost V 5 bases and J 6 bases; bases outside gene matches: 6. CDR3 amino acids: CASSPTGGLDGYTF. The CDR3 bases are TGTGCCAGCAGTCCGACAGGGGGCTTGGATGGCTACACCTTC.

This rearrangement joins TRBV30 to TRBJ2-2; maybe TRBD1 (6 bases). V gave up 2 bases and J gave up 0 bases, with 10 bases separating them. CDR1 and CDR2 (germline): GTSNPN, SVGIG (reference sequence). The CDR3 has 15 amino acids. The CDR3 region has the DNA TGTGCCTGGAGTTCAGGGGCAACGAACACCGGGGAGCTGTTTTTT. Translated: CAWSSGATNTGELFF.